These T cell receptor beta chains were read from a single sample in a study of CD8+ T cells in alopecia areata. The repertoire was sequenced with immunoSEQ multiplex PCR; TCRdb's copy has only in-frame clones and lacks some. The sample records about 180,000 clones, 40% to 55% being singletons. This material consisted of CD8+ T cells sorted from blood, taken at approximately week 52, from a patient treated with tofacitinib. These receptor sequences come from a human donor with alopecia areata. Both conserved end residues are part of each CDR3. D genes are given only for firm matches. Clone size is shown for a subset of rows, as once, few, many or a class of expanded clone.

14,NA,TRBJ1-5,TRBV15,NA,TGTGCCACCAGTACTTTCTCGGACAATCAGCCCCAGCATTTT,CATSTFSDNQPQHF
13,NA,TRBJ1-2,TRBV7-9,few,TGTGCCAGCAGCTTAGCACAGGCCTATGGCTACACCTTC,CASSLAQAYGYTF
15,TRBD1,TRBJ1-5,TRBV9,NA,TGTGCCAGCAGCGCCGGGACAGGGAGGAATCAGCCCCAGCATTTT,CASSAGTGRNQPQHF
13,NA,TRBJ1-6,TRBV13,NA,TGTGCCAGCAGCGGGCTGGGGGGTTCACCCCTCCACTTT,CASSGLGGSPLHF
14,TRBD1,TRBJ1-2,TRBV5-1,NA,TGCGCCAGCAGCTTGGATTCAGGGGGCGATGGCTACACCTTC,CASSLDSGGDGYTF
15,TRBD2,TRBJ2-5,TRBV2,NA,TGTGCCAGCAGTGAACCCCCGGGAGGAAGGGAGACCCAGTACTTC,CASSEPPGGRETQYF
11,NA,TRBJ1-1,TRBV6-5,NA,TGTGCCAGCAGTTACGGCGGTGAAGCTTTCTTT,CASSYGGEAFF
14,TRBD1,TRBJ1-6,TRBV2,NA,TGTGCCAGCTCCCGAGGGACAGGGTACTCACCCCTCCACTTT,CASSRGTGYSPLHF
16,TRBD1,TRBJ2-2,TRBV4-1,NA,TGCGCCAGCAGCCAATCAACAGGGGCGAACACCGGGGAGCTGTTTTTT,CASSQSTGANTGELFF
13,NA,TRBJ1-1,TRBV5-1,NA,TGCGCCAGCACCACAGACACGAACACTGAAGCTTTCTTT,CASTTDTNTEAFF
12,NA,TRBJ1-2,TRBV27,NA,TGTGCCAGCTCCCCTGGAGGCTATGGCTACACCTTC,CASSPGGYGYTF
15,TRBD2,TRBJ2-2,TRBV18,NA,TGTGCCAGCTCACCGAAAGCGGGGGACACCGGGGAGCTGTTTTTT,CASSPKAGDTGELFF
15,NA,TRBJ2-5,TRBV13,few,TGTGCCAGCACCCTCATGGGGTTTCATAAAGAGACCCAGTACTTC,CASTLMGFHKETQYF
15,NA,TRBJ1-3,TRBV4-1,NA,TGCGCCAGCAGCCAGTCTATTGGAACTGGAAACACCATATATTTT,CASSQSIGTGNTIYF
13,NA,TRBJ2-7,TRBV6-5,once,TGTGCCAGCAGTTATGGGGGGGCGCGCGAGCAGTACTTC,CASSYGGAREQYF
13,NA,TRBJ1-1,TRBV9,NA,TGTGCCAGCAGCGTAGGCGGGGACACTGAAGCTTTCTTT,CASSVGGDTEAFF
14,TRBD2,TRBJ2-5,TRBV6-6,NA,TGTGCCAGCAGTTCCCTGGGACTAGGGGAGACCCAGTACTTC,CASSSLGLGETQYF
16,NA,TRBJ2-2,TRBV5-1,few,TGCGCCAGCAGCTTTTCCAGGGGATCCGGCACCGGGGAGCTGTTTTTT,CASSFSRGSGTGELFF
14,TRBD1,TRBJ2-7,TRBV19,few,TGTGCCAGTTCCGACCGGGACAGGGGATACGAGCAGTACTTC,CASSDRDRGYEQYF
11,TRBD1,TRBJ1-1,TRBV30,NA,TGTGCCGGCGGACAGGGTAATGAAGCTTTCTTT,CAGGQGNEAFF
13,NA,TRBJ1-5,TRBV25-1,NA,TGTGCCAGCAGTGAACAGGGGACTCAGCCCCAGCATTTT,CASSEQGTQPQHF
17,TRBD2,TRBJ2-7,TRBV5-6,NA,TGTGCCAGCAGCTTGGCCGACGCAGGACTAGCGCCCTACGAGCAGTACTTC,CASSLADAGLAPYEQYF
14,NA,TRBJ1-5,TRBV11-2,once,TGTGCCAGCAGCTCACCACAGTCTAATCAGCCCCAGCATTTT,CASSSPQSNQPQHF
16,TRBD2,TRBJ2-3,TRBV6-4,NA,TGTGCCAGCAGCCGGACTAGCGGGGGGGCCACAGATACGCAGTATTTT,CASSRTSGGATDTQYF
11,NA,TRBJ1-4,TRBV20-1,NA,TGCAGTGCCGAGCCCAGGGAAAAACTGTTTTTT,CSAEPREKLFF
12,NA,TRBJ2-7,TRBV7-9,NA,TGTGCCAGCAGCTTATTAGTTCACGAGCAGTACTTC,CASSLLVHEQYF
14,TRBD1,TRBJ1-5,TRBV9,NA,TGTGCCAGCAGTCCAACAGGGGTCTCTCAGCCCCAGCATTTT,CASSPTGVSQPQHF
13,TRBD1,TRBJ2-7,TRBV29-1,NA,TGCAGCGCCGCGACAGGGGTAACCTACGAGCAGTACTTC,CSAATGVTYEQYF
12,TRBD1,TRBJ2-7,TRBV6-5,few,TGTGCCAGCAAGACAGGGGTAAACGAGCAGTACTTC,CASKTGVNEQYF
15,TRBD1,TRBJ2-1,TRBV5-4,many,TGTGCCAGCAGCTTAGAACAGGGGCCCTACAATGAGCAGTTCTTC,CASSLEQGPYNEQFF
16,NA,TRBJ2-5,TRBV5-4,few,TGTGCCAGCAGCTTCTCGAGCGGGCATATACAAGAGACCCAGTACTTC,CASSFSSGHIQETQYF
16,TRBD1,TRBJ2-3,TRBV14,many,TGTGCCAGTTCGAGGCGGGACAGGGGATGGACAGATACGCAGTATTTT,CASSRRDRGWTDTQYF
13,NA,TRBJ2-7,TRBV27,NA,TGTGCCAGCAGTTTGGGCTTAAACTACGAGCAGTACTTC,CASSLGLNYEQYF
16,NA,TRBJ2-7,TRBV7-9,NA,TGTGCCAGCAGCTTAGAACTGGGGGCGACCCCCTACGAGCAGTACTTC,CASSLELGATPYEQYF
14,NA,TRBJ2-5,TRBV7-9,few,TGTGCCAGCAGCCCCTCCGGGAAACAAGAGACCCAGTACTTC,CASSPSGKQETQYF
15,NA,TRBJ2-1,TRBV7-8,NA,TGTGCCAGCAGCTTAGTTCAGGGACTGGGCGATGAGCAGTTCTTC,CASSLVQGLGDEQFF
14,NA,TRBJ1-5,TRBV30,few,TGTGCCTGGAAAGCGGAGGGTAGCAATCAGCCCCAGCATTTT,CAWKAEGSNQPQHF
13,NA,TRBJ1-1,TRBV15,NA,TGTGCCACCAGCAGAGATATTATTTCCGCCCGGTTCTTT,CATSRDIISARFF
15,NA,TRBJ2-5,TRBV4-1,few,TGCGCCAGCAGTTCCACGAACAGGCTTCTTGAGGACCAGTACTTC,CASSSTNRLLEDQYF
13,TRBD1,TRBJ2-1,TRBV27,NA,TGTGCCAGCAGTTCGACAGGGAGCGGTGAGCAGTTCTTC,CASSSTGSGEQFF
12,NA,TRBJ2-1,TRBV7-9,NA,TGTGCCAGCAGCTTCGAAGCCTTAGAGCAGTTCTTC,CASSFEALEQFF
16,NA,TRBJ2-6,TRBV27,NA,TGTGCCAGCAGTTTAGTTTTGCCTGCCGGGGCCAACGTCCTGACTTTC,CASSLVLPAGANVLTF
14,NA,TRBJ1-2,TRBV30,NA,TGTGCCTGGGGGCGACAGGATTTTAACTATGGCTACACCTTC,CAWGRQDFNYGYTF
17,TRBD2,TRBJ2-7,TRBV7-8,NA,TGTGCCAGCAGCTGGCCGTCACTAGCGGGGGGAAACTACGAGCAGTACTTC,CASSWPSLAGGNYEQYF
13,NA,TRBJ2-5,TRBV6-5,NA,TGTGCCAGCAGTCGGGACGTCGAGGAGACCCAGTACTTC,CASSRDVEETQYF
14,TRBD1,TRBJ1-2,TRBV7-9,few,TGTGCCAGCAGCTTGACAGGGGGCGCCGGTGGCTACACCTTC,CASSLTGGAGGYTF
13,NA,TRBJ2-3,TRBV30,NA,TGTGCCTGGACTAGGGACAGCACAGATACGCAGTATTTT,CAWTRDSTDTQYF